This T cell receptor (beta chain) was sequenced during a study of T cell repertoires in cytomegalovirus infection. Turning to this clonotype: Antigen specificity is unknown.

TCRdb called the reads again in MiXCR, with one record for every CDR3 protein. The sample includes approximately 70,000 distinct CDR3 sequences, about 22% of them seen just once. The V end was cut by 3 bases, the J end by 7 bases, with 12 bases between. In germline, CDR1 is LGHNA, CDR2 YSLEER. The CDR3 runs 14 residues. Sequences were obtained from PBMCs, sequenced either directly or after in vitro stimulation (not recorded which). The TCR was taken from a human donor in good health (CMV status not recorded). Some clones in this sample may be carry-over from other donors' samples. The rearrangement uses TRBV4-3 and TRBJ2-2, with D possibly matching TRBD2 (5 bases). In DNA form, the CDR3 reads TGCGCCAGCAGCCAGGAACCGGGGAGCGGGGAGCTGTTTTTT. Its translation: CASSQEPGSGELFF.